A selection of T cell receptor beta chains follows, all from one sample in a study of T cell changes during pregnancy in multiple sclerosis. TCRdb's copy holds only in-frame clones and misses some; the assay was immunoSEQ multiplex PCR. The table shows more than 85,000 clones, with roughly 94% occurring only once. The sequences come from peripheral blood, collected after pregnancy. The receptors stem from a female donor in good health, enrolled as a control in a pregnancy study. Each CDR3 is given with its conserved first and last residue. Each record gives: J gene, D gene, clone size, V gene, CDR3 protein, CDR3 DNA. A D gene is named only where the DNA matches it firmly. Part of the rows lack a size; the others show once, few, many or a class for expanded clones.

J gene: TRBJ2-7
D gene: TRBD2
clone size: .
V gene: TRBV5-4
CDR3 protein: CASSLIGTIHYEQYF
CDR3 DNA: TGTGCCAGCAGCTTGATCGGGACTATACACTACGAGCAGTACTTC

J gene: TRBJ1-1
D gene: .
clone size: few
V gene: TRBV2
CDR3 protein: CASKLESNTEAFF
CDR3 DNA: TGTGCCAGCAAGCTAGAATCGAACACTGAAGCTTTCTTT

J gene: TRBJ2-7
D gene: TRBD1
clone size: once
V gene: TRBV27
CDR3 protein: CASGRTGDYEQYF
CDR3 DNA: TGTGCCAGCGGAAGGACAGGGGACTACGAGCAGTACTTC

J gene: TRBJ2-1
D gene: TRBD2
clone size: .
V gene: TRBV6-4
CDR3 protein: CASSPSGGSGNEQFF
CDR3 DNA: TGTGCCAGCAGTCCGTCGGGGGGGAGCGGGAATGAGCAGTTCTTC

J gene: TRBJ2-3
D gene: TRBD2
clone size: .
V gene: TRBV28
CDR3 protein: CASSSPTSGSTDTQYF
CDR3 DNA: TGTGCCAGCAGTTCGCCGACTAGCGGGAGCACAGATACGCAGTATTTT

J gene: TRBJ1-4
D gene: TRBD1
clone size: .
V gene: TRBV5-1
CDR3 protein: CASRRTGVPEKLFF
CDR3 DNA: TGCGCCAGCAGGAGAACAGGGGTTCCTGAAAAACTGTTTTTT

J gene: TRBJ2-3
D gene: TRBD2
clone size: .
V gene: TRBV27
CDR3 protein: CASSLTSGSFRRTDTQYF
CDR3 DNA: TGTGCCAGCAGTTTAACTAGCGGGAGTTTCCGCCGCACAGATACGCAGTATTTT

J gene: TRBJ1-4
D gene: .
clone size: once
V gene: TRBV2
CDR3 protein: CASSARLEEKLFF
CDR3 DNA: TGTGCCAGCAGTGCCCGGTTAGAGGAAAAACTGTTTTTT

J gene: TRBJ2-7
D gene: .
clone size: .
V gene: TRBV4-1
CDR3 protein: CASSQDAVGISYEQYF
CDR3 DNA: TGCGCCAGCAGCCAAGACGCGGTAGGAATCTCCTACGAGCAGTACTTC

J gene: TRBJ1-3
D gene: .
clone size: .
V gene: TRBV5-4
CDR3 protein: CASSLTGPGNTIYF
CDR3 DNA: TGTGCCAGCAGCTTGACAGGGCCTGGAAACACCATATATTTT

J gene: TRBJ2-5
D gene: TRBD2
clone size: .
V gene: TRBV10-3
CDR3 protein: CAISRLAGGDPETQYF
CDR3 DNA: TGTGCCATCAGTAGACTAGCGGGAGGGGACCCAGAGACCCAGTACTTC

J gene: TRBJ1-5
D gene: .
clone size: .
V gene: TRBV5-8
CDR3 protein: CASSLGRHSNQPQHF
CDR3 DNA: TGTGCCAGCAGCTTGGGTAGACATAGCAATCAGCCCCAGCATTTT

J gene: TRBJ2-2
D gene: TRBD2
clone size: once
V gene: TRBV2
CDR3 protein: CASRRTSGNTGELFF
CDR3 DNA: TGTGCCAGCAGGAGGACTAGCGGGAACACCGGGGAGCTGTTTTTT

J gene: TRBJ2-7
D gene: TRBD2
clone size: .
V gene: TRBV14
CDR3 protein: CASSQGDWREDSYEQYF
CDR3 DNA: TGTGCCAGCAGCCAAGGGGATTGGCGGGAGGACTCCTACGAGCAGTACTTC

J gene: TRBJ2-3
D gene: TRBD2
clone size: .
V gene: TRBV5-1
CDR3 protein: CASRLAGGPGDTQYF
CDR3 DNA: TGCGCCAGCAGGTTAGCGGGAGGGCCTGGAGATACGCAGTATTTT

J gene: TRBJ2-3
D gene: .
clone size: .
V gene: TRBV9
CDR3 protein: CASSVIAGPTDTQYF
CDR3 DNA: TGTGCCAGCAGCGTGATCGCCGGTCCCACAGATACGCAGTATTTT

J gene: TRBJ2-2
D gene: TRBD1
clone size: .
V gene: TRBV27
CDR3 protein: CASSPFPPTGGTGELFF
CDR3 DNA: TGTGCCAGCAGCCCTTTCCCACCGACAGGGGGCACCGGGGAGCTGTTTTTT

J gene: TRBJ2-4
D gene: TRBD2
clone size: .
V gene: TRBV19
CDR3 protein: CASSMNGLAGESKNIQYF
CDR3 DNA: TGTGCCAGTAGTATGAACGGACTAGCGGGTGAGAGCAAAAACATTCAGTACTTC

J gene: TRBJ1-1
D gene: .
clone size: few
V gene: TRBV2
CDR3 protein: CASSRDNLNTEAFF
CDR3 DNA: TGTGCCAGCAGTCGGGACAATCTAAACACTGAAGCTTTCTTT

J gene: TRBJ1-3
D gene: .
clone size: once
V gene: TRBV29-1
CDR3 protein: CSATGQSSGNTIYF
CDR3 DNA: TGCAGCGCGACTGGACAGTCCTCTGGAAACACCATATATTTT

J gene: TRBJ1-5
D gene: .
clone size: .
V gene: TRBV6-5
CDR3 protein: CASKRDGNQPQHF
CDR3 DNA: TGTGCCAGCAAACGGGATGGCAATCAGCCCCAGCATTTT

J gene: TRBJ2-4
D gene: .
clone size: once
V gene: TRBV19
CDR3 protein: CASSNLGLAKNIQYF
CDR3 DNA: TGTGCCAGTAGTAACCTAGGACTAGCCAAAAACATTCAGTACTTC

J gene: TRBJ2-2
D gene: .
clone size: .
V gene: TRBV2
CDR3 protein: CASSERWGQKGGGELFF
CDR3 DNA: TGTGCCAGCAGTGAACGTTGGGGGCAGAAAGGGGGCGGGGAGCTGTTTTTT

J gene: TRBJ1-1
D gene: .
clone size: few
V gene: TRBV27
CDR3 protein: CASSLTSFLNTEAFF
CDR3 DNA: TGTGCCAGCAGTTTAACCTCTTTTCTAAACACTGAAGCTTTCTTT

J gene: TRBJ2-1
D gene: TRBD2
clone size: .
V gene: TRBV4-2
CDR3 protein: CASSQGGSGIYNEQFF
CDR3 DNA: TGTGCCAGCAGCCAAGGGGGGAGCGGGATTTACAATGAGCAGTTCTTC

J gene: TRBJ2-7
D gene: .
clone size: .
V gene: TRBV27
CDR3 protein: CASSLTGIYEQYF
CDR3 DNA: TGTGCCAGCAGTTTAACAGGGATATACGAGCAGTACTTC

J gene: TRBJ2-3
D gene: TRBD2
clone size: .
V gene: TRBV6-4
CDR3 protein: CASSGSGGSGSDTQYF
CDR3 DNA: TGTGCCAGCAGCGGCTCAGGCGGGAGCGGGTCAGATACGCAGTATTTT

J gene: TRBJ2-7
D gene: .
clone size: .
V gene: TRBV28
CDR3 protein: CASSLPLGGTLREQYF
CDR3 DNA: TGTGCCAGCAGTTTACCGCTAGGCGGGACCCTCCGTGAGCAGTACTTC

J gene: TRBJ1-2
D gene: TRBD1
clone size: once
V gene: TRBV6-5
CDR3 protein: CASSIRQGAWDGYTF
CDR3 DNA: TGTGCCAGCAGCATACGACAGGGGGCTTGGGATGGCTACACCTTC

J gene: TRBJ2-1
D gene: .
clone size: .
V gene: TRBV29-1
CDR3 protein: CSVESLNEQFF
CDR3 DNA: TGCAGCGTTGAGAGTTTAAATGAGCAGTTCTTC

J gene: TRBJ2-1
D gene: TRBD2
clone size: .
V gene: TRBV25-1
CDR3 protein: CASSGKAGLSYNEQFF
CDR3 DNA: TGTGCCAGCAGTGGTAAAGCGGGACTTTCATACAATGAGCAGTTCTTC

J gene: TRBJ2-2
D gene: .
clone size: .
V gene: TRBV27
CDR3 protein: CASSLSSTGELFF
CDR3 DNA: TGTGCCAGCAGTTTATCGAGCACCGGGGAGCTGTTTTTT

J gene: TRBJ2-1
D gene: TRBD2
clone size: .
V gene: TRBV6-5
CDR3 protein: CASSYLSGSTYNEQFF
CDR3 DNA: TGTGCCAGCAGTTATCTAAGCGGGAGTACCTACAATGAGCAGTTCTTC

J gene: TRBJ2-1
D gene: TRBD2
clone size: .
V gene: TRBV5-1
CDR3 protein: CASSLGSGRAVDEQFF
CDR3 DNA: TGCGCCAGCAGCTTGGGGAGCGGGAGGGCCGTGGATGAGCAGTTCTTC

J gene: TRBJ2-1
D gene: .
clone size: .
V gene: TRBV5-1
CDR3 protein: CASSWGSAGVDEQFF
CDR3 DNA: TGCGCCAGCAGCTGGGGTTCGGCCGGGGTAGATGAGCAGTTCTTC

J gene: TRBJ1-4
D gene: TRBD1
clone size: .
V gene: TRBV29-1
CDR3 protein: CSVRDSEKLFF
CDR3 DNA: TGCAGCGTAAGGGACAGCGAAAAACTGTTTTTT

J gene: TRBJ1-5
D gene: .
clone size: .
V gene: TRBV2
CDR3 protein: CASSDYDRNQPQHF
CDR3 DNA: TGTGCCAGCAGTGACTATGACAGGAATCAGCCCCAGCATTTT

J gene: TRBJ2-1
D gene: TRBD2
clone size: .
V gene: TRBV29-1
CDR3 protein: CSFLGREGLYNEQFF
CDR3 DNA: TGCAGCTTCCTCGGGCGGGAGGGCCTCTACAATGAGCAGTTCTTC

J gene: TRBJ2-1
D gene: .
clone size: .
V gene: TRBV5-1
CDR3 protein: CASSPLSYNEQFF
CDR3 DNA: TGCGCCAGCAGCCCCCTCAGCTACAATGAGCAGTTCTTC

J gene: TRBJ1-1
D gene: TRBD1
clone size: .
V gene: TRBV28
CDR3 protein: CASSFLPGGARMNTEAFF
CDR3 DNA: TGTGCCAGCAGTTTCTTGCCAGGGGGCGCGAGGATGAACACTGAAGCTTTCTTT

J gene: TRBJ1-2
D gene: .
clone size: .
V gene: TRBV28
CDR3 protein: CASTSSAGDYGYTF
CDR3 DNA: TGTGCCAGCACGAGTTCCGCGGGGGACTATGGCTACACCTTC

J gene: TRBJ2-2
D gene: TRBD2
clone size: .
V gene: TRBV5-1
CDR3 protein: CASHRPTSGRGDTGELFF
CDR3 DNA: TGCGCCAGCCACCGTCCGACTAGCGGGAGAGGTGACACCGGGGAGCTGTTTTTT

J gene: TRBJ2-7
D gene: .
clone size: once
V gene: TRBV14
CDR3 protein: CASSQGLVREQYF
CDR3 DNA: TGTGCCAGCAGCCAAGGACTCGTCCGGGAGCAGTACTTC

J gene: TRBJ2-7
D gene: TRBD1
clone size: .
V gene: TRBV5-1
CDR3 protein: CASSLEWGQGYEQYF
CDR3 DNA: TGCGCCAGCAGCTTAGAATGGGGACAGGGATACGAGCAGTACTTC

J gene: TRBJ2-2
D gene: .
clone size: .
V gene: TRBV6-4
CDR3 protein: CASSPPGADGTNTGELFF
CDR3 DNA: TGTGCCAGCAGTCCCCCGGGAGCTGACGGAACGAACACCGGGGAGCTGTTTTTT

J gene: TRBJ2-7
D gene: TRBD1
clone size: once
V gene: TRBV7-8
CDR3 protein: CASSQLDRGTSDEQYF
CDR3 DNA: TGTGCCAGCAGCCAACTCGACAGGGGCACGAGCGACGAGCAGTACTTC

J gene: TRBJ2-7
D gene: TRBD2
clone size: .
V gene: TRBV7-8
CDR3 protein: CASSTRTRHYEQYF
CDR3 DNA: TGTGCCAGCAGCACCAGGACTAGACACTACGAGCAGTACTTC

J gene: TRBJ1-2
D gene: .
clone size: .
V gene: TRBV5-1
CDR3 protein: CASSLDTVVASYTF
CDR3 DNA: TGCGCCAGCAGCTTGGATACAGTCGTTGCTAGCTACACCTTC

J gene: TRBJ2-5
D gene: TRBD1
clone size: .
V gene: TRBV28
CDR3 protein: CASSYGTGGGETQYF
CDR3 DNA: TGTGCCAGCAGCTATGGGACAGGGGGTGGAGAGACCCAGTACTTC

J gene: TRBJ2-7
D gene: .
clone size: .
V gene: TRBV28
CDR3 protein: CASSPGSLPAEQYF
CDR3 DNA: TGTGCCAGCAGCCCCGGGTCCCTCCCGGCTGAGCAGTACTTC

J gene: TRBJ2-7
D gene: TRBD1
clone size: .
V gene: TRBV5-6
CDR3 protein: CASSPWTGSSNEQYF
CDR3 DNA: TGTGCCAGCAGCCCATGGACAGGGAGCTCCAACGAGCAGTACTTC

J gene: TRBJ1-1
D gene: TRBD1
clone size: .
V gene: TRBV4-2
CDR3 protein: CASSEPTGGPEAFF
CDR3 DNA: TGTGCCAGCAGCGAACCGACAGGGGGCCCTGAAGCTTTCTTT

J gene: TRBJ2-7
D gene: TRBD1
clone size: .
V gene: TRBV5-4
CDR3 protein: CASGRDSSYEQYF
CDR3 DNA: TGTGCCAGCGGAAGGGACAGCTCCTACGAGCAGTACTTC

J gene: TRBJ1-2
D gene: .
clone size: .
V gene: TRBV28
CDR3 protein: CASSTDDGYTF
CDR3 DNA: TGTGCCAGCAGTACAGATGATGGCTACACCTTC

J gene: TRBJ2-1
D gene: TRBD2
clone size: .
V gene: TRBV9
CDR3 protein: CASSVALSGRAGSYNEQFF
CDR3 DNA: TGTGCCAGCAGCGTAGCCCTTAGCGGGAGGGCCGGATCCTACAATGAGCAGTTCTTC

J gene: TRBJ2-1
D gene: TRBD2
clone size: .
V gene: TRBV30
CDR3 protein: CAWSFAGAGEQFF
CDR3 DNA: TGTGCCTGGAGTTTTGCGGGAGCCGGGGAGCAGTTCTTC

J gene: TRBJ2-2
D gene: .
clone size: .
V gene: TRBV19
CDR3 protein: CASLSGESGELFF
CDR3 DNA: TGTGCCAGCCTGTCGGGAGAATCCGGGGAGCTGTTTTTT

J gene: TRBJ1-3
D gene: TRBD1
clone size: .
V gene: TRBV5-1
CDR3 protein: CASRHRPGQGNTIYF
CDR3 DNA: TGCGCCAGCAGGCATAGACCGGGACAGGGAAACACCATATATTTT

J gene: TRBJ1-1
D gene: .
clone size: .
V gene: TRBV27
CDR3 protein: CASSFTASGNTEAFF
CDR3 DNA: TGTGCCAGCAGTTTTACCGCTAGCGGGAACACTGAAGCTTTCTTT